This T cell receptor beta chain was sequenced in a study of shared clonotypes between healthy human individuals. TCRdb keeps only in-frame clones here, not all; method: immunoSEQ multiplex PCR. The sample consists of fewer than 600,000 clones, roughly 79% of them appearing once. This CDR3 region has 13 residues. Per germline, CDR1 SGHDT and CDR2 YYEEEE. Trimming stripped 4 bases from V and 2 bases from J, with 9 bases between. The genes are TRBV5-6 and TRBJ1-2, with D unclear. Sequenced input: PBMCs. The sequence was obtained from a woman between 35 and 50 years old in good health. Some clones in this sample may be carry-over from other donors' samples. The CDR3, as DNA: TGTGCCAGCAGCCAGGACTTCAACTATGGCTACACCTTC. As protein: CASSQDFNYGYTF. The full variable domain, completed using reference TRBV5-6 and TRBJ1-2, is DAGVTQSPTHLIKTRGQQVTLRCSPKSGHDTVSWYQQALGQGPQFIFQYYEEEERQRGNFPDRFSGHQFPNYSSELNVNALLLGDSALYLCASSQDFNYGYTFGSGTRLTVV.